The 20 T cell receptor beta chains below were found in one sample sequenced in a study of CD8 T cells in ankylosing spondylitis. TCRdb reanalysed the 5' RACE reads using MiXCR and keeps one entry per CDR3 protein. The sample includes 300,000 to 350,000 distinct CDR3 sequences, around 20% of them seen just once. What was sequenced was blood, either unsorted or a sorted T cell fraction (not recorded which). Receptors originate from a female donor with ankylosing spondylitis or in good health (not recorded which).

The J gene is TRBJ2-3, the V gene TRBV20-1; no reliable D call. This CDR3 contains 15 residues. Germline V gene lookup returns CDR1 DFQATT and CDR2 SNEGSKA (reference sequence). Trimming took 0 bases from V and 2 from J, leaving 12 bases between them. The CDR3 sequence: CSAREGSGVTDTQYF. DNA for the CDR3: TGCAGTGCTAGAGAAGGCAGTGGAGTCACAGATACGCAGTATTTT.

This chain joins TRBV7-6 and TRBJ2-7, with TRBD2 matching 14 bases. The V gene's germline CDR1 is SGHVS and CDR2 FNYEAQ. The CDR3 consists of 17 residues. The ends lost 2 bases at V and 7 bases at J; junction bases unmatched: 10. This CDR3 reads CASSLISRGLAGVEQYF. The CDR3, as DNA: TGTGCCAGCAGCTTAATAAGTCGGGGACTAGCGGGAGTTGAGCAGTACTTC.

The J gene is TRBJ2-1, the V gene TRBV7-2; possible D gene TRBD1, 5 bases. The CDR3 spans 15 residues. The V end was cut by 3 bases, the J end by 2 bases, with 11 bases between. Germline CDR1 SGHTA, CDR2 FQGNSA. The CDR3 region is CASSFRDGAYNEQFF. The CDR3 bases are TGTGCCAGCAGCTTCAGGGATGGGGCCTACAATGAGCAGTTCTTC.

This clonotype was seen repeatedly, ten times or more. CDR3 region: CSAKESSRPLGNTIYF. Here the CDR3 DNA reads TGCAGTGCTAAGGAGAGCAGCAGGCCCCTCGGAAACACCATATATTTT. This chain links TRBV20-1 with TRBJ1-3; D gene uncertain. The germline V and J ends were trimmed by 4 bases and 4 bases, with 20 bases remaining between them. CDR1 is DFQATT and CDR2 is SNEGSKA in the germline V gene (reference sequence). This CDR3 comprises 16 residues.

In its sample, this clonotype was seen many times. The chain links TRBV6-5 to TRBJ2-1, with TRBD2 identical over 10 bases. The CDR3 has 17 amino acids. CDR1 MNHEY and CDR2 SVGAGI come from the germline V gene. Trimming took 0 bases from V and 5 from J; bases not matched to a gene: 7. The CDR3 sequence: CASSYSIPAGGDNEQFF. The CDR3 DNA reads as TGTGCCAGCAGTTACTCGATTCCAGCGGGAGGGGACAATGAGCAGTTCTTC.

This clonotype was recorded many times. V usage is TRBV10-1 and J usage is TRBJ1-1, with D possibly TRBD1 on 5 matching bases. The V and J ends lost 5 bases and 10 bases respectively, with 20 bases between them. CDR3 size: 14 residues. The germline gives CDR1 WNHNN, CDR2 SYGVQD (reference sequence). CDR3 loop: CASSPRTDINGAFF. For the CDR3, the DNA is TGCGCCAGCAGTCCCAGGACGGACATAAACGGAGCTTTCTTT.

The DNA of the CDR3 is TGCAGCGTGAGGGAGGGCCCCTACAATGAGCAGTTCTTC. This codes for CSVREGPYNEQFF. This chain joins TRBV29-1 and TRBJ2-1, with 7 bases matching TRBD2. Per the germline V gene, CDR1 is SQVTM and CDR2 is ANQGSEA. The CDR3 has 13 amino acids. The ends lost 6 bases at V and 2 bases at J; junction bases unmatched: 4.

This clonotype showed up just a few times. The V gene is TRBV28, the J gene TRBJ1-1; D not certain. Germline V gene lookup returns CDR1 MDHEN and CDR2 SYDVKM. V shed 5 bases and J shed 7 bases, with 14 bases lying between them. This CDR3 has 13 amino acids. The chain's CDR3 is CASSRPPGIEAFF. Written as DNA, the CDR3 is TGTGCCAGCAGTCGCCCTCCAGGAATTGAAGCTTTCTTT.

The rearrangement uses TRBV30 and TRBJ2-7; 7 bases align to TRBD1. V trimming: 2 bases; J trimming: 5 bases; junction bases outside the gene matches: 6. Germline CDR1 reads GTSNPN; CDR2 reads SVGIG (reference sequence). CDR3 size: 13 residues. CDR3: CAWSYRGIDEQYF. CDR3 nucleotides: TGTGCCTGGAGTTACAGGGGAATCGACGAGCAGTACTTC.

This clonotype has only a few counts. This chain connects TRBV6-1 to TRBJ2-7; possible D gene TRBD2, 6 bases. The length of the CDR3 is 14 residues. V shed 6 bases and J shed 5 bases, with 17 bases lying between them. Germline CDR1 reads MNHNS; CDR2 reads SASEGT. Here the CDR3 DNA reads TGTGCCAGCAGAACGGGGGTTCGAGGCGACGAGCAGTACTTC. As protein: CASRTGVRGDEQYF.

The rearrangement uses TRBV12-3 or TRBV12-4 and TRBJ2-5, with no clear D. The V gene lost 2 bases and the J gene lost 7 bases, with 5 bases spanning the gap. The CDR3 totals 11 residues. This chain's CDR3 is CASSLKATQYF. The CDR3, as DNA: TGTGCCAGCAGTTTAAAGGCGACCCAGTACTTC.

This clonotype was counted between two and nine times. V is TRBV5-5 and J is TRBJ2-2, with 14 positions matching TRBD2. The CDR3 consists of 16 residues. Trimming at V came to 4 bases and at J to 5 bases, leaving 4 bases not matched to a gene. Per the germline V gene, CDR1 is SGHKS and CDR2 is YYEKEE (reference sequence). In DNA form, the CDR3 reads TGTGCCAGCAGCGTCGGACTAGCGGGAGGAACCGGGGAGCTGTTTTTT. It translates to CASSVGLAGGTGELFF. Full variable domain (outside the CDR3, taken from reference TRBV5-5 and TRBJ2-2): DAGVTQSPTHLIKTRGQQVTLRCSPISGHKSVSWYQQVLGQGPQFIFQYYEKEERGRGNFPDRFSARQFPNYSSELNVNALLLGDSALYLCASSVGLAGGTGELFFGEGSRLTVL.

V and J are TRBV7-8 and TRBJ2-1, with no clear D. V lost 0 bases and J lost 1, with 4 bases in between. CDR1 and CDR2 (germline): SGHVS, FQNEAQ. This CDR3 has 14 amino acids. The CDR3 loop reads CASSLALSYNEQFF. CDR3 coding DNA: TGTGCCAGCAGCTTAGCACTATCCTACAATGAGCAGTTCTTC.

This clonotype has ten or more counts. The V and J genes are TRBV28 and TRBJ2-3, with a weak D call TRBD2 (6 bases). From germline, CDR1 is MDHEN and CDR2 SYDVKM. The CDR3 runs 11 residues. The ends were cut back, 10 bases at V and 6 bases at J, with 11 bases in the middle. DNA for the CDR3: TGTGCCACCCGAGGGAGGGATACGCAGTATTTT. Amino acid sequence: CATRGRDTQYF.

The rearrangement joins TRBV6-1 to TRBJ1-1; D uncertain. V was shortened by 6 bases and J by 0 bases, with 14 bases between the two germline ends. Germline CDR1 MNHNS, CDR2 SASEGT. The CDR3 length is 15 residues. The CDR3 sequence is CASSGRSPMNTEAFF. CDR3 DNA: TGTGCCAGCAGCGGAAGGAGCCCCATGAACACTGAAGCTTTCTTT.

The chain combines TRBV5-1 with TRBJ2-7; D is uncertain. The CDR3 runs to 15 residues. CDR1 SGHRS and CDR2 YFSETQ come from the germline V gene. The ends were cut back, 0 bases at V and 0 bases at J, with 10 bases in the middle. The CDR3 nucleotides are TGCGCCAGCAGCTTGGGAGGCAGGTACTCCTACGAGCAGTACTTC. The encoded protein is CASSLGGRYSYEQYF.

The CDR3 nucleotides are TGTGCCAGCAGGGGACAGGCCAACTACGAGCAGTACTTC. Its protein is CASRGQANYEQYF. The chain links TRBV12-3 or TRBV12-4 to TRBJ2-7; 8 bases align to TRBD1. The CDR3 length is 13 residues. V lost 6 bases and J lost 3; bases outside the gene matches: 4.

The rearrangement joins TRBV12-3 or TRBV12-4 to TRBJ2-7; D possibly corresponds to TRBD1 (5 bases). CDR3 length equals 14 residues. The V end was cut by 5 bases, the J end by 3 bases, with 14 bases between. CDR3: CASSPRMGLYEQYF. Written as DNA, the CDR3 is TGTGCCAGCAGTCCCCGGATGGGGCTCTACGAGCAGTACTTC.

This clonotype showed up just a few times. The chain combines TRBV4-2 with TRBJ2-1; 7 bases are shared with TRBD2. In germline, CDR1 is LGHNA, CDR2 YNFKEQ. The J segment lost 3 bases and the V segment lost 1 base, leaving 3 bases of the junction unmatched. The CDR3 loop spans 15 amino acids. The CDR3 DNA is TGTGCCAGCAGCCAAGGGGCTAGCGGCTACAATGAGCAGTTCTTC. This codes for CASSQGASGYNEQFF.

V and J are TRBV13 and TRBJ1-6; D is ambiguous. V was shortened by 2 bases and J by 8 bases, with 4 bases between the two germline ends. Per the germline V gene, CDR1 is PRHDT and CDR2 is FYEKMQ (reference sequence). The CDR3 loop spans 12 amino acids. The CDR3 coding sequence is TGTGCCAGCAGCTTACTCCATTCACCCCTCCACTTT. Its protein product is CASSLLHSPLHF.